This TCR beta chain is from a study of shared clonotypes between healthy human individuals. The CDR3 covers 14 residues. The germline V gene encodes CDR1 MNHEY and CDR2 SVGAGI. Unmatched junction bases numbered 10, after V lost 6 bases and J lost 13 bases. On this clone: Its antigen is not identified.

Study-wide findings and caveats: Expectations were that clonotype sharing among donors would be affected by sequencing depth.

Memory CD4+ cells were the fraction left after CD45RA+ naive selection. The table came from immunoSEQ multiplex PCR; TCRdb's copy has only in-frame clones and leaves some out. Of approximately 1,500,000 clones in the sample, around 95% were seen once. The gene calls are TRBV6-5 and TRBJ2-1; 12 nucleotides line up with TRBD2. The receptor was isolated from a young man in good health. The sequenced sample consisted of naive CD4+ T cells sorted from blood. Subset noted: CD45RA+ positively selected. The DNA for the CDR3 is TGTGCCAGCAGACGGGCCCTACTAGCGGGGGGACAGTTCTTC. It yields the protein CASRRALLAGGQFF.